This T cell receptor beta chain was sequenced in a study of blood T cell repertoires in COVID-19. In the study overall: Researchers got acute and convalescent COVID-19 samples from the United States, Italy and Spain. T cells, B-cell-depleted T cells, or PBMCs provided the cDNA or gDNA that served as material.

Germline V gene lookup returns CDR1 MDHEN and CDR2 SYDVKM. The CDR3 extends over 15 amino acids. V was shortened by 2 bases and J by 0 bases, with 8 bases between the two germline ends. Per the original methods: Estimates of nucleated cell counts were drawn from the amplification of reference gene primers. Generated by immunoSEQ multiplex PCR, the TCRdb table keeps only in-frame clones and is missing some. The D gene and trimming were derived from the DNA, and the V and J assignments and clone size from that table. The sample lists approximately 210,000 clones, 70% to 90% seen once, with approximately 2.6% in the top ten.

The material sequenced was peripheral blood. This sequence was found in a woman aged 70-85 years with active or convalescent COVID-19. J is TRBJ1-3 and V is TRBV28; D possibly corresponds to TRBD1 (6 bases). The DNA for the CDR3 is TGTGCCAGCAGTTTAGACAGGAACTCTGGAAACACCATATATTTT. Translation gives CASSLDRNSGNTIYF.